This TCR beta chain was recorded in a study of blood T cell repertoires in COVID-19. Study-level information: The cDNA or gDNA used as material had been derived from T cells, B-cell-depleted T cells, or PBMCs.

Source study methods: Nucleated cell counts were estimated from reference gene primer amplification. The table came from immunoSEQ multiplex PCR; TCRdb's copy has only in-frame clones and leaves some out. V, J and clone size are taken as reported in that table, and D and trimming were inferred from the DNA itself. Among roughly 40,000 clones, about 75% were seen once, and the ten largest hold approximately 7.7%. The CDR3 is 13 amino acids. V was pared by 9 bases and J by 9 bases, with 18 bases between. Germline V gene lookup returns CDR1 MNHEY and CDR2 SVGAGI. The chain employs TRBV6-5 and TRBJ2-1; weak D call: TRBD2 (7 bases). This TCR was recovered from a man in his 70s with active or convalescent COVID-19. Specimen: peripheral blood. CDR3 amino acids: CASGGASAGEQFF. The CDR3 nucleotides read TGTGCCAGTGGGGGGGCCAGTGCCGGTGAGCAGTTCTTC.